These 31 T cell receptor beta chains were all obtained from the same sample, sequenced in a study of human T cells and chemical hapten exposure. Specified time point: patch test 3, about 24 weeks after DPC sensitization. Documented treatment: therapeutic diphenylcyclopropenone sensitization with weekly scalp DPC. TCRdb redid the calling of the RACE reads with MiXCR, one entry per CDR3 protein. The sample comprises about 160,000 distinct CDR3 sequences, roughly a quarter of which are singletons, and around 2.3% rests with the top ten. The sequencing here drew on whole blood, taken in connection with sensitization to the hapten diphenylcyclopropenone (DPC). The source is a woman aged 18-29 years with alopecia areata. Some clones in this sample may be carry-over from other donors' samples.

The chain recombines TRBV20-1 with TRBJ1-1, with 10 bases lining up with TRBD1. With 5 bases clipped from V and 1 base from J, the junction kept 7 bases outside the gene matches. The CDR3 is 15 amino acids. Germline V gene sequence: CDR1 DFQATT, CDR2 SNEGSKA (reference sequence). CDR3 sequence: CSAATGGRGNTEAFF. The CDR3 DNA reads TGCAGTGCTGCGACAGGGGGCCGAGGGAACACTGAAGCTTTCTTT.

This clonotype was seen repeatedly, ten times or more. V and J are TRBV20-1 and TRBJ2-7; TRBD1 might be the D (6 bases). Germline V gene sequence: CDR1 DFQATT, CDR2 SNEGSKA (reference sequence). The CDR3 length is 14 residues. V was shortened by 6 bases and J by 0 bases, with 15 bases between the two germline ends. The CDR3 is CSAPRGSLSYEQYF. In DNA form, the CDR3 reads TGCAGTGCCCCCAGGGGTTCCCTCTCCTACGAGCAGTACTTC.

The table lists this clonotype with a count of one. Here the CDR3 reads CASSFGLAGVTQYF. Here the CDR3 DNA reads TGTGCCAGCAGCTTCGGTCTAGCGGGGGTTACGCAGTATTTT. This chain connects TRBV5-6 to TRBJ2-3; TRBD2 agrees at 10 bases. Germline CDR1 and CDR2: SGHDT and YYEEEE. The CDR3 has 14 amino acids. V trimming: 2 bases; J trimming: 8 bases; junction bases outside the gene matches: 5.

This clonotype has only a few counts. The chain recombines TRBV11-2 with TRBJ2-4; 7 nucleotides match TRBD1. The V and J ends lost 3 bases and 7 bases, in that order; junction bases with no gene match: 6. The germline V gene encodes CDR1 SGHAT and CDR2 FQNNGV. The CDR3 length is 14 residues. CDR3 in DNA: TGTGCCAGCAGCTTGACGAAGGGGGCGAACATTCAGTACTTC. It yields the protein CASSLTKGANIQYF.

Turning to this clonotype: The conserved phenylalanine or tryptophan is not found at the CDR3 terminus, so this likely reflects a read error. The chain links TRBV5-6 to TRBJ2-1; either TRBD1 or TRBD2 may fit D (6 bases each). Germline CDR1 and CDR2: SGHDT and YYEEEE. The ends were cut back, 0 bases at V and 8 bases at J, with 18 bases in the middle. The CDR3 is made up of 16 amino acids. The CDR3, as DNA: TGTGCCAGCAGCTTGGGTGTTATGGGGGGCCTTGATGAGCAGTTCTTA. Translation gives CASSLGVMGGLDEQFL.

This clonotype was picked up a small number of times. The J gene is TRBJ2-5, the V gene TRBV5-1; D gene unclear. This CDR3 is built from 13 residues. CDR1 and CDR2 from the germline V gene are SGHRS and YFSETQ. V was trimmed by 5 bases and J by 5 bases, leaving 13 bases between them. The CDR3 here is CASSSLFLETQYF. DNA of the CDR3: TGCGCCAGCAGTTCTTTGTTTCTCGAGACCCAGTACTTC.

The CDR3 DNA is TGTGCCAGCAAAGGGGGCGGCACCGGGGAGCTGTTTTTT. It is translated as CASKGGGTGELFF. The chain uses TRBV13 and TRBJ2-2; 7 bases are a match to TRBD1. With 7 bases clipped from V and 4 bases from J, the junction kept 3 bases outside the gene matches. Germline values: CDR1 PRHDT, CDR2 FYEKMQ (reference sequence). The CDR3 runs to 13 residues.

The chain combines TRBV4-1 with TRBJ2-2, with 8 bases matching TRBD2. There are 16 residues in the CDR3. Unmatched junction bases numbered 6, after V lost 5 bases and J lost 1 base. Germline CDR1 MGHRA, CDR2 YSYEKL. In DNA, the CDR3 is TGCGCCAGCAGCGATCAGCGGGGGCTGAACACCGGGGAGCTGTTTTTT. Translated, it gives CASSDQRGLNTGELFF.

This clonotype was counted between two and nine times. The V call is TRBV6-2 or TRBV6-3, the J call TRBJ2-1; 15 nucleotides align to TRBD2. The CDR3 loop spans 19 amino acids. From germline, CDR1 is MNHEY and CDR2 SVGEGT. J lost 5 bases, V lost 7 bases, and 15 bases had no gene match. The CDR3 coding sequence is TGTGCCAGCACCCTATGGACTAGCGGGAGGGAAGGGCTACACAATGAGCAGTTCTTC. This encodes CASTLWTSGREGLHNEQFF.

This clonotype came up many times. J is TRBJ2-7 and V is TRBV28, with D possibly matching TRBD1 (6 bases). The CDR3 loop spans 13 amino acids. CDR1 is MDHEN and CDR2 is SYDVKM in the germline V gene. V shed 5 bases and J shed 0 bases, with 8 bases lying between them. The CDR3 nucleotides read TGTGCCAGCAGTCTGGACAGCTCCTACGAGCAGTACTTC. Protein: CASSLDSSYEQYF.

The sample holds a few counts of this clonotype. V gene TRBV12-5 combines with J gene TRBJ2-2, with 9 positions matching TRBD2. V lost 6 bases, J lost 7 bases, and 6 bases stayed unmatched. This CDR3 comprises 14 residues. CDR1 and CDR2 from the germline V gene are LGHNT and FRNRAP. CDR3: CASGLSGGGGELFF. The CDR3 DNA reads TGTGCTAGTGGCCTTAGCGGGGGAGGCGGGGAGCTGTTTTTT.

The chain combines TRBV9 with TRBJ2-7, with D maybe TRBD1 (6 bases). The CDR3 spans 16 residues. Germline lookup yields CDR1 SGDLS and CDR2 YYNGEE. V gave up 4 bases and J gave up 6 bases, with 23 bases separating them. The DNA for the CDR3 is TGTGCCAGCAGCCCAAGGGGGTCCCCGAACTCGGCCGAGCAGTACTTC. Translating gives CASSPRGSPNSAEQYF.

In its sample, this clonotype was seen a few times. The chain joins TRBV7-2 to TRBJ1-6; weak D call: TRBD1 (5 bases). CDR1 and CDR2 from the germline V gene are SGHTA and FQGNSA. V lost 5 bases to trimming and J lost 13 bases, with 15 bases between them. The CDR3 sequence is 13 residues long. CDR3 sequence (DNA): TGTGCCAGCAGCACCACGGTGGGGGGGCCCCTCCACTTT. Its translation: CASSTTVGGPLHF.

This chain uses TRBV10-3 with TRBJ1-3; tentative D call: TRBD1 (5 bases). Germline V gene data show CDR1 as ENHRY and CDR2 as SYGVKD. The CDR3 length is 14 residues. Trimming cost V 3 bases and J 2 bases, with 8 bases left between them. Here the CDR3 DNA reads TGTGCCATCAGTGAACGGGGGGCTGGAAACACCATATATTTT. It encodes CAISERGAGNTIYF.

This clonotype was recorded a few times. The CDR3 bases are TGTGCCAGCTCACCAGACCAGGGAAGTACAGATACGCAGTATTTT. Translated, it gives CASSPDQGSTDTQYF. The chain carries TRBV18 and TRBJ2-3; perhaps TRBD1 as D (5 bases). The germline V gene has CDR1 KGHSH and CDR2 LQKENI. Deletions cut 2 bases from V and 3 bases from J, with 12 bases between. The CDR3 loop spans 15 amino acids.

This chain uses TRBV25-1 with TRBJ2-3; D unclear. The V gene lost 2 bases and the J gene lost 3 bases, with 6 bases spanning the gap. The V gene's germline CDR1 is MGHDK and CDR2 SYGVNS. This CDR3 has 13 residues. The CDR3, as DNA: TGTGCCAGCAGTGAAGAATGGACAGATACGCAGTATTTT. This sequence encodes CASSEEWTDTQYF. Filled out from reference TRBV25-1 and TRBJ2-3, the complete variable domain reads EADIYQTPRYLVIGTGKKITLECSQTMGHDKMYWYQQDPGMELHLIHYSYGVNSTEKGDLSSESTVSRIRTEHFPLTLESARPSHTSQYLCASSEEWTDTQYFGPGTRLTVL.

At least ten counts were recorded for this clonotype. V and J are TRBV6-5 and TRBJ2-2; the match to TRBD1 covers 7 bases. The CDR3 totals 15 residues. V trimming: 5 bases; J trimming: 2 bases; junction bases outside the gene matches: 5. Germline lookup yields CDR1 MNHEY and CDR2 SVGAGI. CDR3 amino acids: CASSPGDSNTGELFF. CDR3 nucleotides: TGTGCCAGCAGTCCTGGGGACAGCAACACCGGGGAGCTGTTTTTT.

There are a few counts of this clonotype. This rearrangement joins TRBV29-1 to TRBJ2-1; 11 bases line up with TRBD1. Trimming at V came to 7 bases and at J to 3 bases, leaving 2 bases not matched to a gene. Germline V gene lookup returns CDR1 SQVTM and CDR2 ANQGSEA. The CDR3 is 13 amino acids. The CDR3 bases are TGCAGCGCGGGACAGGGGGACTACAATGAGCAGTTCTTC. Protein: CSAGQGDYNEQFF.

This clonotype has just a few counts. V is TRBV7-2 and J is TRBJ2-1; D gene ambiguous. The V end was cut by 5 bases, the J end by 1 base, with 12 bases between. The CDR3 runs to 15 residues. Germline CDR1 reads SGHTA; CDR2 reads FQGNSA. The CDR3 DNA reads TGTGCCAGCAGCCCCAGTCCGTTGTCCTACAATGAGCAGTTCTTC. Protein sequence: CASSPSPLSYNEQFF. The variable domain in full, completed from reference TRBV7-2 and TRBJ2-1, reads GAGVSQSPSNKVTEKGKDVELRCDPISGHTALYWYRQSLGQGLEFLIYFQGNSAPDKSGLPSDRFSAERTGGSVSTLTIQRTQQEDSAVYLCASSPSPLSYNEQFFGPGTRLTVL.

This chain uses TRBV12-3 or TRBV12-4 with TRBJ2-1; TRBD2 aligns across 7 bases. The J segment lost 6 bases and the V segment lost 1 base, leaving 3 bases of the junction unmatched. The CDR3 covers 14 residues. The CDR3: CASSLGTRRNEQFF. The CDR3 DNA sequence: TGTGCCAGCAGTTTAGGGACTAGGCGCAATGAGCAGTTCTTC.

This clonotype was observed a few times. CDR3 DNA sequence: TGTGCCAGCTCACGCCCCCTGACAGGGAACACCGGGGAGCTGTTTTTT. Amino acid sequence: CASSRPLTGNTGELFF. The V gene is TRBV18, the J gene TRBJ2-2, with D perhaps matching TRBD1 (6 bases). CDR1 and CDR2 (germline): KGHSH, LQKENI. V was trimmed by 4 bases and J by 1 base, leaving 13 bases between them. The CDR3 sequence is 16 residues long.

The rearrangement joins TRBV6-5 to TRBJ2-7, with D possibly matching TRBD2 (5 bases). Per germline, CDR1 MNHEY and CDR2 SVGAGI. V lost 3 bases, J lost 4 bases, and 13 bases lay in between. CDR3 length equals 14 residues. CDR3 in amino acids: CASSYERGFYEQYF. The CDR3 DNA follows: TGTGCCAGCAGTTATGAGCGAGGGTTTTACGAGCAGTACTTC.

On this clonotype itself: A much larger clone lies one base from this, so it may be a read error. As DNA, the CDR3 is TGTGCCAGCAGCTTCCCAGGGGGGGGGCAGCCCCAGCATTTT. Its translation is CASSFPGGGQPQHF. The chain joins TRBV7-9 to TRBJ1-5; 7 nucleotides line up with TRBD1. The germline V gene has CDR1 SEHNR and CDR2 FQNEAQ (reference sequence). J gave up 7 bases and V 3 bases, and 6 bases lay outside the gene matches. This CDR3 is 14 amino acids long.

This chain joins TRBV6-2 or TRBV6-3 and TRBJ1-1; no clear D gene. The ends were cut back, 5 bases at V and 4 bases at J, with 2 bases in the middle. The CDR3 extends over 10 amino acids. The germline CDR1 and CDR2 sequences are MNHEY and SVGEGT. The CDR3, as DNA: TGTGCCAGCAGTCGCACTGAAGCTTTCTTT. Amino acid sequence: CASSRTEAFF.

This chain connects TRBV24-1 to TRBJ2-2, with unresolved D. The CDR3 contains 15 residues. The germline V gene has CDR1 KGHDR and CDR2 SFDVKD. Trimming removed 0 bases at V and 5 bases at J, with 9 bases between. The CDR3 sequence: CATSDLSTSTGELFF. The CDR3 nucleotides read TGTGCCACCAGTGATTTGTCGACGTCGACCGGGGAGCTGTTTTTT.

This clonotype has more than one count but fewer than ten. The V gene is TRBV29-1, the J gene TRBJ1-5; no reliable D call. CDR3 size: 12 residues. Germline CDR1 and CDR2: SQVTM and ANQGSEA. V was clipped by 4 bases and J by 3 bases, with 7 bases between them. CDR3 loop: CSVGDVNQPQHF. DNA of the CDR3: TGCAGCGTTGGGGATGTCAATCAGCCCCAGCATTTT.

This clonotype occurred a few times. CDR3 protein: CASRNSVSYGYTF. DNA of the CDR3: TGTGCCAGTCGTAACTCGGTATCCTATGGCTACACCTTC. The rearrangement joins TRBV19 to TRBJ1-2; no reliable D call. V was clipped by 8 bases and J by 4 bases, with 14 bases between them. The CDR3 contains 13 residues. The germline CDR1 and CDR2 sequences are LNHDA and SQIVND (reference sequence). Full variable domain (missing parts from reference TRBV19 and TRBJ1-2): DGGITQSPKYLFRKEGQNVTLSCEQNLNHDAMYWYRQDPGQGLRLIYYSQIVNDFQKGDIAEGYSVSREKKESFPLTVTSAQKNPTAFYLCASRNSVSYGYTFGSGTRLTVV.

This clonotype was counted between two and nine times. CDR3 DNA sequence: TGCGCCAGCAGTGATATTGGTAGCGAGTATACGCAGTATTTT. This encodes CASSDIGSEYTQYF. The rearrangement uses TRBV10-2 and TRBJ2-3, with D possibly TRBD2 on 5 matching bases. This CDR3 has 14 amino acids. Trimming cost V 3 bases and J 7 bases, with 14 bases left between them. CDR1 WSHSY and CDR2 SAAADI come from the germline V gene.

This clonotype was seen only a few times. The rearrangement links TRBV15 to TRBJ2-7; D gene ambiguous. Germline V gene lookup returns CDR1 LNHNV and CDR2 YYDKDF (reference sequence). V was trimmed by 3 bases and J by 3 bases, leaving 6 bases between them. This CDR3 is built from 12 residues. CDR3 loop: CATSSDIYEQYF. In nucleotides, the CDR3 is TGTGCCACCAGCAGTGACATCTACGAGCAGTACTTC.

The sample holds many counts of this clonotype. This chain joins TRBV20-1 and TRBJ2-1; D might be TRBD2 (5 bases). The V end lost 5 bases, the J end lost 4 bases, and 15 bases lay between the germline ends. CDR3 length: 14 amino acids. Germline loops: CDR1 DFQATT, CDR2 SNEGSKA (reference sequence). The CDR3 protein is CSAPRAGAYNEQFF. In DNA form, the CDR3 reads TGCAGTGCTCCCCGGGCGGGTGCGTACAATGAGCAGTTCTTC.

The chain joins TRBV15 to TRBJ2-7; 10 bases map to TRBD1. The V segment lost 1 base and the J segment 5 bases; nucleotides outside the gene matches: 5. The CDR3 runs to 15 residues. CDR1 and CDR2 from the germline V gene are LNHNV and YYDKDF (reference sequence). The CDR3: CATSRGGGQGHEQYF. In nucleotides, the CDR3 is TGTGCCACCAGCAGAGGTGGGGGACAGGGGCACGAGCAGTACTTC. Full variable domain (rest looked up from reference TRBV15 and TRBJ2-7): DAMVIQNPRYQVTQFGKPVTLSCSQTLNHNVMYWYQQKSSQAPKLLFHYYDKDFNNEADTPDNFQSRRPNTSFCFLDIRSPGLGDTAMYLCATSRGGGQGHEQYFGPGTRLTVT.